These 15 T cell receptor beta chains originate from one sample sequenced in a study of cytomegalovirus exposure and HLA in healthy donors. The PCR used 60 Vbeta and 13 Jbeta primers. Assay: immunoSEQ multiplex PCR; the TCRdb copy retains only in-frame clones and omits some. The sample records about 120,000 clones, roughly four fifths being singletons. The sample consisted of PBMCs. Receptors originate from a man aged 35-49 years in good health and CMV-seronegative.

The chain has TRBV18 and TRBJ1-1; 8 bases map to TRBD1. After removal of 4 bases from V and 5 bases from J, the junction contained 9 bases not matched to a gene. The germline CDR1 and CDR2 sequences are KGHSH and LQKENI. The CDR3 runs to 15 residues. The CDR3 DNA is TGTGCCAGCTCACTCTCGACAGGGGCGAGTACTGAAGCTTTCTTT. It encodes CASSLSTGASTEAFF.

CDR3 loop: CASSLATGGHQPQHF. The CDR3 nucleotides read TGTGCCAGCAGCTTGGCGACAGGCGGGCATCAGCCCCAGCATTTT. The rearrangement uses TRBV5-8 and TRBJ1-5; D perhaps matches TRBD1 (6 bases). Germline lookup yields CDR1 SGHTS and CDR2 YDEGEE. The ends were cut back, 0 bases at V and 5 bases at J, with 12 bases in the middle. This CDR3 contains 15 residues.

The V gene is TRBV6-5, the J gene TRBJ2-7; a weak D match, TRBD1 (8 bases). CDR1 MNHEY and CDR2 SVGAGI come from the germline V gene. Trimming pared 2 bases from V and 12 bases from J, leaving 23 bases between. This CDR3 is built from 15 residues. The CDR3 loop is CASSYPGGTGGRWYF. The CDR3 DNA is TGTGCCAGCAGTTACCCGGGGGGAACAGGGGGAAGGTGGTACTTC.

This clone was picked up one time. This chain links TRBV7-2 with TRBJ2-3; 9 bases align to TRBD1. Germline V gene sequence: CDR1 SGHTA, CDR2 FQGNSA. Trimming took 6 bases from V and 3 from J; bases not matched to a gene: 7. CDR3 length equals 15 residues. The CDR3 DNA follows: TGTGCCAGCAGAACCTCCGGGACAGGGACAGATACGCAGTATTTT. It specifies CASRTSGTGTDTQYF.

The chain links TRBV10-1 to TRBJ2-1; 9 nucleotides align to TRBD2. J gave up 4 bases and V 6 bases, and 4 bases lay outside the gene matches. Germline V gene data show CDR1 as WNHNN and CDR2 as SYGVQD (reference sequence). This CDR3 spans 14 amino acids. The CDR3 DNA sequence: TGCGCCAGCAGCTCGACTAGCGGATACAATGAGCAGTTCTTC. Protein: CASSSTSGYNEQFF.

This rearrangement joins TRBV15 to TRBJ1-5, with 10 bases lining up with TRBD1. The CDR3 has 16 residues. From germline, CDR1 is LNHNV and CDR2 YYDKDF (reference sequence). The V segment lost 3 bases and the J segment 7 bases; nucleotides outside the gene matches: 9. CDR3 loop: CATSRGDRGSVQPQHF. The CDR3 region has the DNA TGTGCCACCAGCAGGGGGGACAGGGGAAGCGTGCAGCCCCAGCATTTT.

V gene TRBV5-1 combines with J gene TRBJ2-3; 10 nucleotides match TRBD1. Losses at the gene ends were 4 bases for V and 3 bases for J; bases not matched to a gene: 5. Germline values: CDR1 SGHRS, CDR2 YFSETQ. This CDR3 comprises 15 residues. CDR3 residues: CASSRPGQGTDTQYF. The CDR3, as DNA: TGCGCCAGCAGCCGGCCGGGACAGGGGACAGATACGCAGTATTTT.

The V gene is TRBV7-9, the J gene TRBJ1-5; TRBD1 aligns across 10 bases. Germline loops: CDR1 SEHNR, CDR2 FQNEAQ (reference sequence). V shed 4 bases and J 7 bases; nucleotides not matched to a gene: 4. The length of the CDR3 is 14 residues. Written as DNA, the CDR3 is TGTGCCAGCAGCTCGGGACAGGGGTGGCAGCCCCAGCATTTT. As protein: CASSSGQGWQPQHF. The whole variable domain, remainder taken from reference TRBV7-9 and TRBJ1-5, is DTGVSQNPRHKITKRGQNVTFRCDPISEHNRLYWYRQTLGQGPEFLTYFQNEAQLEKSRLLSDRFSAERPKGSFSTLEIQRTEQGDSAMYLCASSSGQGWQPQHFGDGTRLSIL.

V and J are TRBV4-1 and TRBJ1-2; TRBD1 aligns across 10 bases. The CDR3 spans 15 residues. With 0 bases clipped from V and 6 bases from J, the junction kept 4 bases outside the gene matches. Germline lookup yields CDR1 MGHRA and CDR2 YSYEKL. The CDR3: CASSQDGTGVHGYTF. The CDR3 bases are TGCGCCAGCAGCCAAGATGGGACAGGGGTACATGGCTACACCTTC.

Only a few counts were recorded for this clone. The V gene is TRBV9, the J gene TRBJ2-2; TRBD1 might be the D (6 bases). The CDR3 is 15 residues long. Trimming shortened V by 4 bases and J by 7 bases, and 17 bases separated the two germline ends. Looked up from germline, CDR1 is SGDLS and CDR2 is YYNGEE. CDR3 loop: CASSPPLGASGELFF. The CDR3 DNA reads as TGTGCCAGCAGCCCCCCTTTGGGGGCGAGCGGGGAGCTGTTTTTT.

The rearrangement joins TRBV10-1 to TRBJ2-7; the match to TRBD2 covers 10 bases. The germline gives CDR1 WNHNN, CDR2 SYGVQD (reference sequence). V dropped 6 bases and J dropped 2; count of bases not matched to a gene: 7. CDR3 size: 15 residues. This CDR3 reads CASRASSGGPYEQYF. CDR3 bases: TGCGCCAGCAGGGCTTCTAGCGGGGGACCCTACGAGCAGTACTTC.

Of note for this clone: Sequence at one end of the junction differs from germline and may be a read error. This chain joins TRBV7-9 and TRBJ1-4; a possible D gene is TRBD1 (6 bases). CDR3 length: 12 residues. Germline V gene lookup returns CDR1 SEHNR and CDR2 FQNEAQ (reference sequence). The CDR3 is CSSTSGTEKLFF. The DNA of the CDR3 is TGTTCCAGCACCTCCGGGACAGAAAAACTGTTTTTT.

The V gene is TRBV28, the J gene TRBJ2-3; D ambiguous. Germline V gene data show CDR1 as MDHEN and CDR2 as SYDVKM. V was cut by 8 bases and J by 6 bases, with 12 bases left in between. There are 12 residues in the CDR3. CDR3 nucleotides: TGTGCCAGCGGATATAGCTGGGATACGCAGTATTTT. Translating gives CASGYSWDTQYF.

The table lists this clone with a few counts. The chain's CDR3 is CAWSVERTDTQYF. DNA for the CDR3: TGTGCCTGGAGTGTGGAGAGGACAGATACGCAGTATTTT. The chain joins TRBV30 to TRBJ2-3; D is unresolved. The length of the CDR3 is 13 residues. Germline-derived CDR1 and CDR2 are GTSNPN and SVGIG (reference sequence). V lost 0 bases, J lost 3 bases, and 7 bases lay in between.

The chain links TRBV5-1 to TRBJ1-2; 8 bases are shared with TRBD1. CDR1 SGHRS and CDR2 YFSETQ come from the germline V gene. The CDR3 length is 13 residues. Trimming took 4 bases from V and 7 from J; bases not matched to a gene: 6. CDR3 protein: CASSGGTGRGYTF. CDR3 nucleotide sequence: TGCGCCAGCAGCGGCGGGACAGGTCGTGGCTACACCTTC.